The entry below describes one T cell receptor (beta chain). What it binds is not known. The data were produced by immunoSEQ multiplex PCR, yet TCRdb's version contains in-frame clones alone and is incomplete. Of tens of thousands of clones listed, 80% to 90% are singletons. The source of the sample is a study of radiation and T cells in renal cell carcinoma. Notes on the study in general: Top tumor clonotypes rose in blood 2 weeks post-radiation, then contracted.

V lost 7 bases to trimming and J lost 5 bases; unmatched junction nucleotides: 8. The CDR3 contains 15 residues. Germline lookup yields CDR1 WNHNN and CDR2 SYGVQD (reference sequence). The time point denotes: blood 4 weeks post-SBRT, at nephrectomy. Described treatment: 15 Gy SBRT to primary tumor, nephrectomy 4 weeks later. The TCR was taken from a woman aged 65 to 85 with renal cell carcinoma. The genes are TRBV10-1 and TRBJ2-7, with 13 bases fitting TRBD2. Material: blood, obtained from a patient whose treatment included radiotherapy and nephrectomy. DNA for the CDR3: TGCGCCAGCACCAAACCGGGACTAGCGGGAAACGAGCAGTACTTC. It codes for CASTKPGLAGNEQYF.